The 5 T cell receptor beta chains listed next were all sequenced from one sample in a study of blood T cell repertoires in COVID-19. The method was immunoSEQ multiplex PCR; TCRdb's version includes in-frame clones alone and lacks a portion of them. The profile covers 190,000 or so clones, with 70% to 90% appearing a single time and less than 1.5% taken by the ten largest. The sequenced sample consisted of PBMCs or T cells enriched from blood (not recorded which). The receptors were gathered from a man aged 25-45 years who had recovered from COVID-19.

This clone came up once. The rearrangement uses TRBV19 and TRBJ2-7; 10 nucleotides match TRBD2. With 3 bases clipped from V and 3 bases from J, the junction kept 2 bases outside the gene matches. From germline, CDR1 is LNHDA and CDR2 SQIVND (reference sequence). The CDR3 has 14 residues. The CDR3 reads CASSMASGSYEQYF. CDR3 DNA: TGTGCCAGTAGTATGGCTAGCGGGAGCTACGAGCAGTACTTC.

A remark on this clone: Additional DNA sequences in this sample encode the identical CDR3. This sequence joins TRBV12-3 or TRBV12-4 and TRBJ2-7; D unclear. This CDR3 has 13 amino acids. The V end was cut by 3 bases, the J end by 0 bases, with 6 bases between. The CDR3 here is CASSFGDSYEQYF. The DNA of the CDR3 is TGTGCCAGCAGTTTTGGAGACTCCTACGAGCAGTACTTC.

This clone was picked up a small number of times. This chain uses TRBV5-1 with TRBJ2-2; TRBD2 aligns across 7 bases. The CDR3 sequence is 14 residues long. Trimming cost V 4 bases and J 7 bases; bases outside gene matches: 7. Per germline, CDR1 SGHRS and CDR2 YFSETQ. The CDR3, as DNA: TGCGCCAGCAGCCCGATGACTAGCCACGGGGAGCTGTTTTTT. Protein: CASSPMTSHGELFF.

Only one count was recorded for this clone. V gene TRBV5-8 combines with J gene TRBJ2-1; 8 positions agree with TRBD2. Germline V lookup: CDR1 SGHTS, CDR2 YDEGEE. This CDR3 comprises 17 residues. The V gene end was trimmed by 2 bases and the J gene end by 8 bases; junction bases not matched to a gene: 15. CDR3 protein: CASSFITSGLSGDEQFF. The CDR3 nucleotides read TGTGCCAGCAGCTTTATCACTAGCGGACTCTCAGGAGATGAGCAGTTCTTC.

This chain connects TRBV5-8 to TRBJ1-6; the D gene is possibly TRBD1 (6 bases). Germline assignment: CDR1 SGHTS and CDR2 YDEGEE. The CDR3 loop spans 15 amino acids. V lost 0 bases and J lost 7, with 11 bases in between. The CDR3 here is CASSLDGQPNSPLHF. The CDR3 region has the DNA TGTGCCAGCAGCTTGGACGGACAGCCGAATTCACCCCTCCACTTT. The whole variable domain, filled in from reference TRBV5-8 and TRBJ1-6, reads EAGVTQSPTHLIKTRGQQATLRCSPISGHTSVYWYQQALGLGLQFLLWYDEGEERNRGNFPPRFSGRQFPNYSSELNVNALELEDSALYLCASSLDGQPNSPLHFGNGTRLTVT.